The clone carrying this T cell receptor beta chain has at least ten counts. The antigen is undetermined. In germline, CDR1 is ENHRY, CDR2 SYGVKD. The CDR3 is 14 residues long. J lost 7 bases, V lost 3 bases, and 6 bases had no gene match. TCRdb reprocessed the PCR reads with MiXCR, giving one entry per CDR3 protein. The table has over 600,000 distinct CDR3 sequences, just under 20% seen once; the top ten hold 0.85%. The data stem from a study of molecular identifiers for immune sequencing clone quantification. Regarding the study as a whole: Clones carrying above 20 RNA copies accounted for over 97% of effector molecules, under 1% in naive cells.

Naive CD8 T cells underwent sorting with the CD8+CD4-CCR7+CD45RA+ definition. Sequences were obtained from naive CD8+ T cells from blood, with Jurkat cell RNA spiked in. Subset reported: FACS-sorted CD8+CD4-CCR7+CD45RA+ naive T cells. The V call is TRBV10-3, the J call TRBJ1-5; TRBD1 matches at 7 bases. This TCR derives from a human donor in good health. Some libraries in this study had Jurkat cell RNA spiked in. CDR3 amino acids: CAISDGQGDQPQHF. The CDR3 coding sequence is TGTGCCATCAGTGATGGTCAGGGGGACCAGCCCCAGCATTTT.